This T cell receptor (beta chain) was captured in a study of T cell repertoires in cytomegalovirus infection. The study's findings and limits: HLA-C-restricted TCR beta clonotypes specific for CMV led the ex vivo response.

TCRdb fed the reads into MiXCR, producing one record per CDR3 protein. Here the sample spans about 700,000 distinct CDR3 sequences, 30% to 40% being singletons. This clonotype appeared once. Its specificity is unknown. Trimming pared 2 bases from V and 0 bases from J, leaving 14 bases between. The CDR3 sequence is 16 residues long. Germline CDR1 and CDR2: MGHRA and YSYEKL. This sequence originates from a human donor in good health (CMV status not recorded). Some clones in this sample may be carry-over from other donors' samples. The gene calls are TRBV4-1 and TRBJ2-7, with a tentative D call TRBD1 (5 bases). The material sequenced was cultured PBMCs, taken from culture after CMV antigen stimulation. The CDR3 sequence: CASSQLTVRSSYEQYF. As DNA, the CDR3 is TGCGCCAGCAGCCAATTGACAGTTAGGAGCTCCTACGAGCAGTACTTC.